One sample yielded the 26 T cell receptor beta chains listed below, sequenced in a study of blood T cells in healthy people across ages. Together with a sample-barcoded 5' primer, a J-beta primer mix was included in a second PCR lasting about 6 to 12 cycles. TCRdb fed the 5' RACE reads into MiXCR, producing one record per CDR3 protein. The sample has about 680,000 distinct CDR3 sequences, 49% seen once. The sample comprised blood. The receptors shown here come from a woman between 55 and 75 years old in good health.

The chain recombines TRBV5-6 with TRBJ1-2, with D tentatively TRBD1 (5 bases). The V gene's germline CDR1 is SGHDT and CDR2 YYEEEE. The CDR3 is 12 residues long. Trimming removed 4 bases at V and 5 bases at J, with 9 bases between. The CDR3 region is CASSAGLYGYTF. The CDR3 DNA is TGTGCCAGCAGCGCGGGACTTTATGGCTACACCTTC. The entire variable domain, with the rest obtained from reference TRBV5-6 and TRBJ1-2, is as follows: DAGVTQSPTHLIKTRGQQVTLRCSPKSGHDTVSWYQQALGQGPQFIFQYYEEEERQRGNFPDRFSGHQFPNYSSELNVNALLLGDSALYLCASSAGLYGYTFGSGTRLTVV.

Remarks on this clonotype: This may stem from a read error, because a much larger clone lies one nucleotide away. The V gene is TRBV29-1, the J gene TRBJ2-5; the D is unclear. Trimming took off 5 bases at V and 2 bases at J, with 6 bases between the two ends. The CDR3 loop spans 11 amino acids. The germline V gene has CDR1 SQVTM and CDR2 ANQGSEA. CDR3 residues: CSVTTQETQYF. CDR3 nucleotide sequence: TGCAGCGTTACTACGCAAGAGACCCAGTACTTC.

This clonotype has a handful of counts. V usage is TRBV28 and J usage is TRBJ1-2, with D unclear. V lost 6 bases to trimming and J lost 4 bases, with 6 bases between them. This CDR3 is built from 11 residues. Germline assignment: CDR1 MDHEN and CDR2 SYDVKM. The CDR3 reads CASRTSYGYTF. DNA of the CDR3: TGTGCCAGCAGGACGTCCTATGGCTACACCTTC.

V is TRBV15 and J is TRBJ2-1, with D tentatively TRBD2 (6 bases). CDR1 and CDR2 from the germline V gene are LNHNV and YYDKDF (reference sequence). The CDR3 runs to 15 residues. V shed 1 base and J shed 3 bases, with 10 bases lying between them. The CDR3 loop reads CATSRGTSSYNEQFF. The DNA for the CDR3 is TGTGCCACCAGCAGAGGAACTAGCAGCTACAATGAGCAGTTCTTC.

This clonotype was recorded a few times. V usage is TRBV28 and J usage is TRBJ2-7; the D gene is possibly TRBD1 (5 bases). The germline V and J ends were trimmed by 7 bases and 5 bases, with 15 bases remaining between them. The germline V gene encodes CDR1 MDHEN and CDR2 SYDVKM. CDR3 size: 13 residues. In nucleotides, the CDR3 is TGTGCCAGCAAGGTGGCAGGGCCCGACGAGCAGTACTTC. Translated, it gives CASKVAGPDEQYF.

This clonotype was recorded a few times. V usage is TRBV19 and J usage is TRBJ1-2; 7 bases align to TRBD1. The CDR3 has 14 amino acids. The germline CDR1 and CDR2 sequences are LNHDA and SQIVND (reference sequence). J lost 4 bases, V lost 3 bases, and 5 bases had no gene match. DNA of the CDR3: TGTGCCAGTAGTATGGGACAGATCGGCTATGGCTACACCTTC. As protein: CASSMGQIGYGYTF.

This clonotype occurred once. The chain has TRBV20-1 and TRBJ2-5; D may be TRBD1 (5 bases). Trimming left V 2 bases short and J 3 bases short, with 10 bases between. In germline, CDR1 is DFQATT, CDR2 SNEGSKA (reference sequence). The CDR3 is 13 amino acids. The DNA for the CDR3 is TGCAGTGCTAGATTGGCAGGGAAAGAGACCCAGTACTTC. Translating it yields CSARLAGKETQYF.

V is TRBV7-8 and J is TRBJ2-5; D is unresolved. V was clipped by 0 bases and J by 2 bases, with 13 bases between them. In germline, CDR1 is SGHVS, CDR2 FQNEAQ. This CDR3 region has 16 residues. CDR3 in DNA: TGTGCCAGCAGCTTAGCCCCCGCGAGGCTTCAAGAGACCCAGTACTTC. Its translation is CASSLAPARLQETQYF.

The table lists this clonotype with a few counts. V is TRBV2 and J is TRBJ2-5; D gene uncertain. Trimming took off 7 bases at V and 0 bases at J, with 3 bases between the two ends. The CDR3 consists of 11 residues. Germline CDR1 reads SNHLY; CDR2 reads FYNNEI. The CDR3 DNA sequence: TGTGCCAGCATGTACCAAGAGACCCAGTACTTC. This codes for CASMYQETQYF.

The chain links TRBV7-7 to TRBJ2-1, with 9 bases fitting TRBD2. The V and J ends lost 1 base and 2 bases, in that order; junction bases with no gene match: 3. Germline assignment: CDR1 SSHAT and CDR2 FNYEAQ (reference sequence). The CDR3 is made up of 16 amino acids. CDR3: CASSLGAGGPYNEQFF. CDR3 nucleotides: TGTGCCAGCAGCTTAGGGGCGGGAGGGCCCTACAATGAGCAGTTCTTC.

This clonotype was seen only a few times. CDR3 sequence (DNA): TGCAGTGCTAGAGCGCGAGTCGGGACAGGGAGTACTGAAGCTTTCTTT. It encodes CSARARVGTGSTEAFF. The V gene is TRBV20-1, the J gene TRBJ1-1, with 9 bases aligning to TRBD1. The CDR3 totals 16 residues. CDR1 DFQATT and CDR2 SNEGSKA come from the germline V gene (reference sequence). V dropped 1 base and J dropped 5; count of bases not matched to a gene: 11.

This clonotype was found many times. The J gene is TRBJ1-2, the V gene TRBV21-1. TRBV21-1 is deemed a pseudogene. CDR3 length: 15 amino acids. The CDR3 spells CASFSGDELGYGYTF. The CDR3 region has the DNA TGTGCCAGCTTCTCCGGCGACGAGCTGGGCTATGGCTACACCTTC.

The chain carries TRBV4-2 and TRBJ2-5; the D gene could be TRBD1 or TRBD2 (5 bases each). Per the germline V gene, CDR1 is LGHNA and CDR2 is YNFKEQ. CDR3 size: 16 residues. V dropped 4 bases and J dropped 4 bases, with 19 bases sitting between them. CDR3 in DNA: TGTGCCAGCAGCCGGAATATCCCTCGGGACCTAGAGACCCAGTACTTC. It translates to CASSRNIPRDLETQYF.

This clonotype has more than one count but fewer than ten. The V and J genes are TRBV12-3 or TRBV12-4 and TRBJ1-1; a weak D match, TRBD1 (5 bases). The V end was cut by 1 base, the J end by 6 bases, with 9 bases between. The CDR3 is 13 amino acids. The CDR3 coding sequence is TGTGCCAGCAGTTTAGAACAGGTCGCTGAAGCTTTCTTT. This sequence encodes CASSLEQVAEAFF.

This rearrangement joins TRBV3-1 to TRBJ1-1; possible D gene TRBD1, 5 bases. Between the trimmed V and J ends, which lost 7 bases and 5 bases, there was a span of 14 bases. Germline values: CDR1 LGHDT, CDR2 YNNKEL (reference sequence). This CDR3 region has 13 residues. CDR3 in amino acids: CASNLRGGTEAFF. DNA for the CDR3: TGTGCCAGCAACCTTCGGGGCGGGACTGAAGCTTTCTTT. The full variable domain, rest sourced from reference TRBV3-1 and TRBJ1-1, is DTAVSQTPKYLVTQMGNDKSIKCEQNLGHDTMYWYKQDSKKFLKIMFSYNNKELIINETVPNRFSPKSPDKAHLNLHINSLELGDSAVYFCASNLRGGTEAFFGQGTRLTVV.

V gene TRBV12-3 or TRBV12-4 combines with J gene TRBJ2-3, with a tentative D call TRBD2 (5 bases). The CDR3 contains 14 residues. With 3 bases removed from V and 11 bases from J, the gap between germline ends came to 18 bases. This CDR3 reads CASSFRRTADVQYF. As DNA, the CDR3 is TGTGCCAGCAGTTTCAGGAGGACGGCAGATGTGCAGTATTTT.

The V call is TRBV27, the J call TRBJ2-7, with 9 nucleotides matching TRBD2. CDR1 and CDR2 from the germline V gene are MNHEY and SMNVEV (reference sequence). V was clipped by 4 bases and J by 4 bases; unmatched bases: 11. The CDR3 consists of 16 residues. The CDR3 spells CASSSEGSGRYYEQYF. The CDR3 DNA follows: TGTGCCAGCAGTTCCGAGGGTAGCGGGAGATATTACGAGCAGTACTTC.

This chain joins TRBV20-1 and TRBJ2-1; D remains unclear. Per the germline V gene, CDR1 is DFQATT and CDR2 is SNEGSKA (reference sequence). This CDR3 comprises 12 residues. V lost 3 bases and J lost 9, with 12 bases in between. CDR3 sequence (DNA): TGCAGTGCTAGGGGGAAGACCGGTGAGCAGTTCTTC. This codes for CSARGKTGEQFF.

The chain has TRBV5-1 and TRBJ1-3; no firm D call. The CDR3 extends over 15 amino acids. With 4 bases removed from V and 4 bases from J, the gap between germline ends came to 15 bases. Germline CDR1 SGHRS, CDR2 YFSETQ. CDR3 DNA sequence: TGCGCCAGCAGCACCCAAGGAACGGAGGGAAACACCATATATTTT. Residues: CASSTQGTEGNTIYF.

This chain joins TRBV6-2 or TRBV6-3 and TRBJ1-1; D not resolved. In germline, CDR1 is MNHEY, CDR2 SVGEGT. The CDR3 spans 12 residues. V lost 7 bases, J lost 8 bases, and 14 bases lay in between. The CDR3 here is CASTNGISEAFF. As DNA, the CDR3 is TGTGCCAGCACTAACGGGATTTCAGAAGCTTTCTTT.

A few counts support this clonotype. The CDR3 loop reads CASSPPSGHGYTF. CDR3 coding DNA: TGTGCCAGCAGCCCGCCGTCGGGCCATGGCTACACCTTC. The gene calls are TRBV7-9 and TRBJ1-2; D not certain. This CDR3 region has 13 residues. Germline values: CDR1 SEHNR, CDR2 FQNEAQ (reference sequence). Trimming pared 5 bases from V and 6 bases from J, leaving 13 bases between.

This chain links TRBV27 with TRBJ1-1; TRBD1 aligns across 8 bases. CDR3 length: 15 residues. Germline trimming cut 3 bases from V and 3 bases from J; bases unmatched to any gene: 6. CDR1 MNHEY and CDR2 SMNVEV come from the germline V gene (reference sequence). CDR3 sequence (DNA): TGTGCCAGCAGTTTCTCTACAGGGGGTCACACTGAAGCTTTCTTT. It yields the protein CASSFSTGGHTEAFF.

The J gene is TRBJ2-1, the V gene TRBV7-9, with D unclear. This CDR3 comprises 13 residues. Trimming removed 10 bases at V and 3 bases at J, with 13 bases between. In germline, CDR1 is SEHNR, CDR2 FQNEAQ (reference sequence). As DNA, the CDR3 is TGTGCCACCAGAAGGGCAAACTACAATGAGCAGTTCTTC. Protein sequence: CATRRANYNEQFF.

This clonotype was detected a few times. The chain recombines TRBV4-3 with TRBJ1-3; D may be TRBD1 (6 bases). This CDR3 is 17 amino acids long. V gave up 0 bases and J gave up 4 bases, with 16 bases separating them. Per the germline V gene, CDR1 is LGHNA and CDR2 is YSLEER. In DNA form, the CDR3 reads TGCGCCAGCAGCCAAGATAAAGCTCCGGGGGCCGGAAACACCATATATTTT. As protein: CASSQDKAPGAGNTIYF.

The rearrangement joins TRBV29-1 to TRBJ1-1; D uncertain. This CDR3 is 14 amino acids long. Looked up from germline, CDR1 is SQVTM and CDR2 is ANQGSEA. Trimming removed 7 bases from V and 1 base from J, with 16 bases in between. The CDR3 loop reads CSAKEGTANTEAFF. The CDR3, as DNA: TGCAGCGCGAAGGAAGGCACGGCGAACACTGAAGCTTTCTTT.

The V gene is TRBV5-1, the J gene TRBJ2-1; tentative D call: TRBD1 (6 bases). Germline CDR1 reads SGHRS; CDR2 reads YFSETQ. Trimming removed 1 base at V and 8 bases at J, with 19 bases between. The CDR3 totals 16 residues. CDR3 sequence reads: CASSLSGASSSHEQFF. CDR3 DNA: TGCGCCAGCAGCTTGTCAGGGGCTTCCTCCTCCCATGAGCAGTTCTTC.